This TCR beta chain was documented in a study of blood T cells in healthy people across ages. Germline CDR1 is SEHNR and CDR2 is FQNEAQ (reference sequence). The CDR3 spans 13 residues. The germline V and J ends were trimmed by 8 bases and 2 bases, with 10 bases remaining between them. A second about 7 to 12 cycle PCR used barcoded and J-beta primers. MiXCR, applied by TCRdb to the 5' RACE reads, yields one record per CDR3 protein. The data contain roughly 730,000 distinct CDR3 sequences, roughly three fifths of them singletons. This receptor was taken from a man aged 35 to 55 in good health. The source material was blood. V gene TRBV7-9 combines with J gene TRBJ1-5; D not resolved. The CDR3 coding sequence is TGTGCCAGCGGGATTCATGGCAATCAGCCCCAGCATTTT. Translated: CASGIHGNQPQHF. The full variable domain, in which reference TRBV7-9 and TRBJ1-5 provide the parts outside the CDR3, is DTGVSQNPRHKITKRGQNVTFRCDPISEHNRLYWYRQTLGQGPEFLTYFQNEAQLEKSRLLSDRFSAERPKGSFSTLEIQRTEQGDSAMYLCASGIHGNQPQHFGDGTRLSIL.